The 20 T cell receptor beta chains below were found in one sample sequenced in a study of blood T cell repertoires in COVID-19. Measured with immunoSEQ multiplex PCR; TCRdb has only the in-frame clones, and not every one. In the table there are 300,000 to 400,000 clones, roughly 86% of which are singletons. The sequenced sample was peripheral blood. The receptors were sampled from a man younger than 45 with COVID-19, enrolled during active disease.

V and J are TRBV18 and TRBJ1-6; 9 bases match TRBD1. Per the germline V gene, CDR1 is KGHSH and CDR2 is LQKENI. This CDR3 has 17 amino acids. V trimming: 3 bases; J trimming: 6 bases; junction bases outside the gene matches: 9. CDR3 residues: CASSPVVSGQGNSPLHF. CDR3 DNA sequence: TGTGCCAGCTCACCTGTGGTTTCGGGACAGGGTAATTCACCCCTCCACTTT.

The chain is built from TRBV7-9 and TRBJ2-3; possible D gene TRBD2, 5 bases. The V end was cut by 4 bases, the J end by 5 bases, with 13 bases between. Germline loops: CDR1 SEHNR, CDR2 FQNEAQ (reference sequence). This CDR3 is built from 14 residues. The CDR3 region has the DNA TGTGCCAGCAGCTCGACTATAAACCAAGATACGCAGTATTTT. It yields the protein CASSSTINQDTQYF.

The genes are TRBV5-4 and TRBJ2-1, with 11 bases that match TRBD2. The CDR3 spans 17 residues. Per germline, CDR1 SGHNT and CDR2 YYREEE (reference sequence). Unmatched junction bases numbered 10, after V lost 2 bases and J lost 6 bases. The CDR3 reads CASSFTWLAGGGNEQFF. The CDR3 coding sequence is TGTGCCAGCAGCTTTACCTGGCTAGCGGGAGGAGGCAATGAGCAGTTCTTC.

The chain recombines TRBV6-5 with TRBJ1-1; D possibly corresponds to TRBD1 (6 bases). Trimming removed 6 bases at V and 2 bases at J, with 10 bases between. Germline V gene sequence: CDR1 MNHEY, CDR2 SVGAGI. The CDR3 is 13 amino acids. CDR3 nucleotides: TGTGCCAGCAGGTTACAGGGAAACACTGAAGCTTTCTTT. Translation: CASRLQGNTEAFF.

This clone was seen just once. The junction and the germline gene differ at one end; a read error may be behind it. The chain links TRBV30 to TRBJ1-5; 12 nucleotides agree with TRBD1. Germline lookup yields CDR1 GTSNPN and CDR2 SVGIG (reference sequence). This CDR3 region has 14 residues. The CDR3 protein is CAWTGTGGNQPQHF. CDR3 coding DNA: TGTGCCTGGACTGGGACAGGGGGCAACCAGCCCCAGCATTTT. The complete variable domain, with remaining parts taken from reference TRBV30 and TRBJ1-5, reads SQTIHQWPATLVQPVGSPLSLECTVEGTSNPNLYWYRQAAGRGLQLLFYSVGIGQISSEVPQNLSASRPQDRQFILSSKKLLLSDSGFYLCAWTGTGGNQPQHFGDGTRLSIL.

This clone was counted between two and nine times. The same CDR3 also results from other DNA sequences found in this sample. This chain links TRBV7-2 with TRBJ2-7, with 9 bases fitting TRBD2. This CDR3 has 15 residues. Trimming cost V 1 base and J 2 bases; bases outside gene matches: 3. Germline V lookup: CDR1 SGHTA, CDR2 FQGNSA. The CDR3 protein is CASSLVGGGAYEQYF. CDR3 in DNA: TGTGCCAGCAGCTTAGTGGGCGGGGGGGCCTACGAGCAGTACTTC.

The chain carries TRBV2 and TRBJ2-7, with TRBD1 identical over 9 bases. Looked up from germline, CDR1 is SNHLY and CDR2 is FYNNEI. The CDR3 runs to 14 residues. With 3 bases clipped from V and 6 bases from J, the junction kept 6 bases outside the gene matches. The CDR3 DNA is TGTGCCAGCAGTGACTTGGACAGGGGCGGCGAGCAGTACTTC. Residues: CASSDLDRGGEQYF.

This chain uses TRBV4-1 with TRBJ2-3; a weak D match, TRBD1 (5 bases). Per germline, CDR1 MGHRA and CDR2 YSYEKL. This CDR3 comprises 13 residues. The germline V and J ends were trimmed by 0 bases and 5 bases, with 6 bases remaining between them. The CDR3 DNA sequence: TGCGCCAGCAGCCAAGACAGGGAAGATACGCAGTATTTT. This codes for CASSQDREDTQYF.

This CDR3 is CASSESRDSYEKLFF. In DNA, the CDR3 is TGTGCCAGCAGTGAATCCAGGGACAGTTATGAAAAACTGTTTTTT. The chain has TRBV6-1 and TRBJ1-4, with TRBD1 matching over 7 bases. This CDR3 is 15 amino acids long. The germline V gene encodes CDR1 MNHNS and CDR2 SASEGT. Germline trimming cut 2 bases from V and 6 bases from J; bases unmatched to any gene: 6.

The rearrangement links TRBV10-3 to TRBJ1-5; 8 bases agree with TRBD1. J was trimmed by 1 base and V by 8 bases; bases with no gene match: 7. Germline V gives CDR1 ENHRY, CDR2 SYGVKD. The CDR3 has 15 residues. The CDR3 sequence is CAIGQGVGSNQPQHF. CDR3 bases: TGTGCCATCGGACAGGGAGTAGGAAGCAATCAGCCCCAGCATTTT.

The chain joins TRBV3-1 (or the pseudogene TRBV3-2) to TRBJ2-3, with 8 nucleotides matching TRBD2. CDR3 length equals 15 residues. V shed 5 bases, J shed 3 bases, and the junction held 7 bases outside the gene matches. Germline CDR1 is LGHDT and CDR2 is YNNKEL (reference sequence). In DNA form, the CDR3 reads TGTGCCAGCAGCGGGGGTAGCGGGGTGACAGATACGCAGTATTTT. Protein sequence: CASSGGSGVTDTQYF.

The J gene is TRBJ2-5, the V gene TRBV7-2; D is unresolved. V was trimmed by 5 bases and J by 4 bases, leaving 8 bases between them. This CDR3 contains 12 residues. Germline lookup yields CDR1 SGHTA and CDR2 FQGNSA. The DNA for the CDR3 is TGTGCCAGCAGCCTCCTCGGAGAGACCCAGTACTTC. It is translated as CASSLLGETQYF.

V usage is TRBV7-2 and J usage is TRBJ1-3, with TRBD1 matching 7 bases. The CDR3 runs 15 residues. Germline values: CDR1 SGHTA, CDR2 FQGNSA. J was trimmed by 0 bases and V by 5 bases; bases with no gene match: 4. The CDR3 is CASSGQAFSGNTIYF. The CDR3 DNA is TGTGCCAGCAGCGGACAGGCTTTCTCTGGAAACACCATATATTTT.

V is TRBV4-3 and J is TRBJ2-3, with 7 positions matching TRBD2. Germline V gene sequence: CDR1 LGHNA, CDR2 YSLEER. V shed 0 bases, J shed 5 bases, and the junction held 5 bases outside the gene matches. CDR3 length: 15 residues. In DNA, the CDR3 is TGCGCCAGCAGCCAAGAGGGCGGGAGAGGAGATACGCAGTATTTT. Its protein product is CASSQEGGRGDTQYF.

This chain joins TRBV7-2 and TRBJ2-1, with TRBD2 matching 8 bases. The CDR3 runs 15 residues. V dropped 4 bases and J dropped 7; count of bases not matched to a gene: 9. CDR1 is SGHTA, CDR2 FQGNSA, per germline. In nucleotides, the CDR3 is TGTGCCAGCAGCTATGGGAGCGGGAGAGGTAATGAGCAGTTCTTC. Translated: CASSYGSGRGNEQFF.

The chain links TRBV7-9 to TRBJ2-2; D may be TRBD2 (6 bases). This CDR3 has 16 amino acids. Trimming pared 5 bases from V and 4 bases from J, leaving 17 bases between. The germline CDR1 and CDR2 sequences are SEHNR and FQNEAQ (reference sequence). In DNA form, the CDR3 reads TGTGCCAGCAGCCCGGAGGGAATAGGATTCACCGGGGAGCTGTTTTTT. Translating gives CASSPEGIGFTGELFF.

J is TRBJ2-5 and V is TRBV24-1; D is possibly TRBD1 (6 bases). The CDR3 contains 14 residues. Germline assignment: CDR1 KGHDR and CDR2 SFDVKD. V was trimmed by 3 bases and J by 2 bases, leaving 9 bases between them. This chain's CDR3 is CATSDPGTQETQYF. The CDR3 DNA reads TGTGCCACCAGTGATCCCGGGACACAAGAGACCCAGTACTTC.

The chain is built from TRBV7-9 and TRBJ1-1; 7 bases line up with TRBD1. The V gene's germline CDR1 is SEHNR and CDR2 FQNEAQ (reference sequence). J was trimmed by 1 base and V by 5 bases; bases with no gene match: 4. The CDR3 runs 14 residues. CDR3 in DNA: TGTGCCAGCAGCCGGGACAGAGAGAACACTGAAGCTTTCTTT. It encodes CASSRDRENTEAFF. The variable domain in full, completed from reference TRBV7-9 and TRBJ1-1, reads DTGVSQNPRHKITKRGQNVTFRCDPISEHNRLYWYRQTLGQGPEFLTYFQNEAQLEKSRLLSDRFSAERPKGSFSTLEIQRTEQGDSAMYLCASSRDRENTEAFFGQGTRLTVV.

The chain links TRBV6-2 or TRBV6-3 to TRBJ2-7; D unclear. Trimming removed 1 base at V and 0 bases at J, with 10 bases between. Germline V gene data show CDR1 as MNHEY and CDR2 as SVGEGT. The CDR3 length is 15 residues. The CDR3 sequence: CASSYFVQASYEQYF. The CDR3 bases are TGTGCCAGCAGTTACTTCGTCCAGGCCTCCTACGAGCAGTACTTC.

The chain links TRBV30 to TRBJ1-6, with 7 bases matching TRBD1. Looked up from germline, CDR1 is GTSNPN and CDR2 is SVGIG (reference sequence). V shed 3 bases and J 4 bases; nucleotides not matched to a gene: 6. This CDR3 spans 15 amino acids. The CDR3 DNA reads TGTGCCTGGAGGGGACCGGGACAGTATAATTCACCCCTCCACTTT. This translates into CAWRGPGQYNSPLHF.